The rows below give T cell receptor beta chains drawn from one sample of a study of Ad26.COV2.S vaccination and SARS-CoV-2 variants. The method was immunoSEQ multiplex PCR; TCRdb's version includes in-frame clones alone and lacks a portion of them. The data show roughly 450,000 clones, with 75% to 95% seen just once and more than 10% held by the top ten. Sequences were derived from peripheral blood, sampled in a trial of Ad26.COV2.S vaccine versus placebo. These receptors were taken from a person aged 18-60 years who received the Ad26.COV2.S COVID-19 vaccine or a placebo. CDR3s include the opening cysteine and the closing phenylalanine or tryptophan. Fields, in order: CDR3 protein, CDR3 DNA, clone size, J gene, V gene, D gene. The D gene is left open where the match is weak. Size is stated for part of the rows, as once, few or many counts, or as a class when the clone is expanded.

cdr3_aa: CASSRTGARGYGYTF
cdr3_nt: TGTGCCAGCAGCAGAACGGGGGCTAGGGGCTATGGCTACACCTTC
clone_size: few
j_call: TRBJ1-2
v_call: TRBV7-2
d_call: NA

cdr3_aa: CAARTDGNTIYF
cdr3_nt: TGTGCCGCTAGGACAGACGGAAACACCATATATTTT
clone_size: NA
j_call: TRBJ1-3
v_call: TRBV10-3
d_call: NA

cdr3_aa: CASSSRQINQPQHF
cdr3_nt: TGTGCCAGCAGTTCCCGACAGATCAATCAGCCCCAGCATTTT
clone_size: NA
j_call: TRBJ1-5
v_call: TRBV6-5
d_call: NA

cdr3_aa: CASSFPGMNEQYF
cdr3_nt: TGTGCCAGCAGCTTTCCAGGGATGAACGAGCAGTACTTC
clone_size: NA
j_call: TRBJ2-7
v_call: TRBV11-2
d_call: NA

cdr3_aa: CASSSTGTNIYNEQFF
cdr3_nt: TGTGCCAGCAGCTCCACCGGGACTAACATCTACAATGAGCAGTTCTTC
clone_size: NA
j_call: TRBJ2-1
v_call: TRBV11-2
d_call: TRBD2

cdr3_aa: CAADSYGYTF
cdr3_nt: TGTGCCGCCGACTCTTATGGCTACACCTTC
clone_size: NA
j_call: TRBJ1-2
v_call: TRBV30
d_call: NA

cdr3_aa: CASSFAGTGTYEQYF
cdr3_nt: TGTGCCAGCAGCTTTGCCGGGACAGGAACGTACGAGCAGTACTTC
clone_size: NA
j_call: TRBJ2-7
v_call: TRBV11-2
d_call: TRBD1

cdr3_aa: CASSGWLAGESDTQYF
cdr3_nt: TGTGCCAGCAGTGGATGGCTAGCGGGAGAGTCAGATACGCAGTATTTT
clone_size: NA
j_call: TRBJ2-3
v_call: TRBV27
d_call: TRBD2

cdr3_aa: CASSLDRGGLAEQFF
cdr3_nt: TGTGCCAGCAGCTTAGACCGGGGGGGGCTAGCTGAGCAGTTCTTC
clone_size: NA
j_call: TRBJ2-1
v_call: TRBV11-2
d_call: TRBD2

cdr3_aa: CASSPQTGGGYGYTF
cdr3_nt: TGCGCCAGCAGCCCCCAGACAGGGGGTGGCTATGGCTACACCTTC
clone_size: NA
j_call: TRBJ1-2
v_call: TRBV4-1
d_call: TRBD1

cdr3_aa: CASSLDSGTDTQYF
cdr3_nt: TGTGCCAGCAGCTTGGACTCAGGCACAGATACGCAGTATTTT
clone_size: NA
j_call: TRBJ2-3
v_call: TRBV7-2
d_call: NA

cdr3_aa: CSVERLAGGIGETQYF
cdr3_nt: TGCAGCGTTGAAAGACTAGCGGGAGGAATAGGGGAGACCCAGTACTTC
clone_size: NA
j_call: TRBJ2-5
v_call: TRBV29-1
d_call: TRBD2

cdr3_aa: CASSQDRSRHTEAFF
cdr3_nt: TGTGCCAGCAGCCAAGATCGGAGCAGGCACACTGAAGCTTTCTTT
clone_size: NA
j_call: TRBJ1-1
v_call: TRBV4-2
d_call: NA

cdr3_aa: CATSPGHLKETQYF
cdr3_nt: TGCGCCACTTCGCCGGGACACCTTAAAGAGACCCAGTACTTC
clone_size: NA
j_call: TRBJ2-5
v_call: TRBV5-1
d_call: NA

cdr3_aa: CASSQLAGVYEQYF
cdr3_nt: TGTGCCAGCAGTCAGCTGGCGGGAGTGTACGAGCAGTACTTC
clone_size: NA
j_call: TRBJ2-7
v_call: TRBV11-2
d_call: TRBD2